A single sample gave rise to the 25 T cell receptor beta chains below, sequenced in a study of persistence of HIV-infected CD4 T cells. Sequencing used immunoSEQ version 4 in survey mode. This table comes from immunoSEQ multiplex PCR, and its TCRdb copy is limited to in-frame clones, with some not included. Of about 64,000 clones in the sample, more than 70% are singletons; the top ten hold 1.5% to 2%. These receptors have no identified antigens. Overlapping HIV-1 Gag 15-mer peptides at 0.85 to 1 ug per peptide per mL were used. CD40L/CD69 double-negative CD45RO-high memory CD4+ T cells were collected. The sequences come from CD4+ T cells sorted from PBMCs after approximately 20-hour stimulation, collected from a patient who received antiretroviral therapy. The receptors were gathered from an adult man with HIV who was CMV-seropositive.

The rearrangement joins TRBV19 to TRBJ1-6; D not resolved. V was shortened by 7 bases and J by 8 bases, with 12 bases between the two germline ends. The germline V gene has CDR1 LNHDA and CDR2 SQIVND (reference sequence). The CDR3 is 13 residues long. DNA of the CDR3: TGTGCCAGTACCCAAAGTGGGGATTCACCCCTCCACTTT. This codes for CASTQSGDSPLHF.

The CDR3 nucleotides read TGTGCCAGCAGCACAGAGTACACGCAGTTCTTC. This sequence encodes CASSTEYTQFF. The rearrangement joins TRBV2 to TRBJ2-1; D uncertain. V dropped 6 bases and J dropped 12 bases, with 12 bases sitting between them. This CDR3 spans 11 amino acids. Germline V gene lookup returns CDR1 SNHLY and CDR2 FYNNEI.

This clone was seen only a few times. The chain combines TRBV27 with TRBJ1-2; unclear D gene. The CDR3 is made up of 14 amino acids. V shed 0 bases and J shed 1 base, with 6 bases lying between them. Germline assignment: CDR1 MNHEY and CDR2 SMNVEV (reference sequence). The CDR3 loop reads CASSLSGYNYGYTF. The CDR3 DNA is TGTGCCAGCAGTTTATCCGGTTATAACTATGGCTACACCTTC.

The chain has TRBV7-9 and TRBJ2-7, with D unclear. The V gene lost 4 bases and the J gene lost 1 base, with 8 bases spanning the gap. Germline CDR1 reads SEHNR; CDR2 reads FQNEAQ (reference sequence). The CDR3 is made up of 13 amino acids. CDR3 coding DNA: TGTGCCAGCAGCTCAAGGGATTCCTACGAGCAGTACTTC. It translates to CASSSRDSYEQYF.

The V gene is TRBV28, the J gene TRBJ1-6; D unresolved. Germline V gene lookup returns CDR1 MDHEN and CDR2 SYDVKM. The CDR3 sequence is 15 residues long. V gave up 2 bases and J gave up 3 bases, with 8 bases separating them. As DNA, the CDR3 is TGTGCCAGCAGTTTAAGGGCTCGCTATAATTCACCCCTCCACTTT. Its translation is CASSLRARYNSPLHF.

The table lists this clone with a few counts. The rearrangement uses TRBV12-3 or TRBV12-4 and TRBJ2-3, with D perhaps matching TRBD2 (5 bases). The CDR3 length is 12 residues. Trimming shortened V by 4 bases and J by 10 bases, and 12 bases separated the two germline ends. CDR3 sequence reads: CASSSSDLAQYF. In nucleotides, the CDR3 is TGTGCCAGCAGTTCCTCGGACTTGGCGCAGTATTTT.

This chain joins TRBV2 and TRBJ2-2; TRBD1 matches at 8 bases. Trimming removed 2 bases from V and 7 bases from J; junction bases left unmatched: 3. Germline-derived CDR1 and CDR2 are SNHLY and FYNNEI. CDR3 size: 14 residues. DNA for the CDR3: TGTGCCAGCAGTGAAAACAGGGGGTACGGGGAGCTGTTTTTT. Protein sequence: CASSENRGYGELFF.

The V and J genes are TRBV27 and TRBJ2-3; 11 nucleotides match TRBD1. The CDR3 totals 17 residues. The V and J ends lost 6 bases and 5 bases, in that order; junction bases with no gene match: 13. CDR1 is MNHEY and CDR2 is SMNVEV in the germline V gene (reference sequence). The CDR3 loop is CASSLKAGTGGRDTQYF. The CDR3 coding sequence is TGTGCCAGCAGCCTAAAGGCCGGGACAGGGGGTAGAGATACGCAGTATTTT.

This clone has only one observation. This sequence joins TRBV5-8 and TRBJ2-7; D ambiguous. This CDR3 is 12 amino acids long. V was pared by 1 base and J by 0 bases, with 2 bases between. From germline, CDR1 is SGHTS and CDR2 YDEGEE. The CDR3 is CASSLNSYEQYF. The CDR3 bases are TGTGCCAGCAGCTTGAACTCCTACGAGCAGTACTTC.

The chain employs TRBV4-1 and TRBJ1-1; a possible D gene is TRBD1 (5 bases). CDR3 size: 16 residues. Trimming left V 0 bases short and J 0 bases short, with 11 bases between. Germline V lookup: CDR1 MGHRA, CDR2 YSYEKL. In DNA form, the CDR3 reads TGCGCCAGCAGCCAAGATAATAAGGGGCTGAACACTGAAGCTTTCTTT. Its translation is CASSQDNKGLNTEAFF.

The rearrangement joins TRBV13 to TRBJ1-2, with 7 positions matching TRBD1. Germline loops: CDR1 PRHDT, CDR2 FYEKMQ (reference sequence). The CDR3 sequence is 14 residues long. Trimming cost V 4 bases and J 3 bases; bases outside gene matches: 5. The CDR3 sequence: CASSSGQIYYGYTF. CDR3 nucleotides: TGTGCCAGCAGCTCGGGACAGATTTACTATGGCTACACCTTC.

The genes are TRBV14 and TRBJ2-1; D is possibly TRBD1 (6 bases). The CDR3 sequence is 12 residues long. CDR1 and CDR2 from the germline V gene are SGHDN and FVKESK. V gave up 5 bases and J gave up 8 bases, with 10 bases separating them. The CDR3 region has the DNA TGTGCCAGCAGCTCTCAGGGGCATGAGCAGTTCTTC. This translates into CASSSQGHEQFF.

This clone has only a few counts. V usage is TRBV2 and J usage is TRBJ2-6; 10 bases agree with TRBD1. The ends lost 3 bases at V and 2 bases at J; junction bases unmatched: 4. In germline, CDR1 is SNHLY, CDR2 FYNNEI. CDR3 length: 17 residues. This chain's CDR3 is CASSDSTGGAGANVLTF. Written as DNA, the CDR3 is TGTGCCAGCAGTGATTCGACAGGGGGCGCTGGGGCCAACGTCCTGACTTTC.

This clone was seen just once. The chain couples TRBV14 to TRBJ1-1; D is uncertain. This CDR3 region has 17 residues. Germline CDR1 is SGHDN and CDR2 is FVKESK. Trimming left V 0 bases short and J 4 bases short, with 18 bases between. CDR3: CASSQEGHVPRSTEAFF. CDR3 DNA sequence: TGTGCCAGCAGCCAAGAGGGTCATGTTCCCCGAAGCACTGAAGCTTTCTTT.

The CDR3 DNA reads TGTGCCAGCAGTTACATCACGGCGAGTGAAGCTTTCTTT. Its translation: CASSYITASEAFF. The chain links TRBV6-6 to TRBJ1-1; no definite D call. V was clipped by 2 bases and J by 7 bases, with 11 bases between them. Germline V CDR1 and CDR2: MNHNY, SVGAGI (reference sequence). This CDR3 contains 13 residues.

The chain combines TRBV18 with TRBJ2-7; D is undetermined. The germline V gene encodes CDR1 KGHSH and CDR2 LQKENI. The CDR3 covers 13 residues. Trimming removed 3 bases at V and 2 bases at J, with 8 bases between. CDR3 sequence reads: CASSPEGTYEQYF. DNA for the CDR3: TGTGCCAGCTCACCCGAAGGGACCTACGAGCAGTACTTC.

The V call is TRBV7-9, the J call TRBJ1-1, with D unresolved. The CDR3 has 10 residues. The germline gives CDR1 SEHNR, CDR2 FQNEAQ (reference sequence). The CDR3 sequence is CRSGNTEAFF. The DNA of the CDR3 is TGTCGGAGCGGTAACACTGAAGCTTTCTTT.

This sequence joins TRBV6-5 and TRBJ1-6; 11 bases map to TRBD1. The length of the CDR3 is 15 residues. V shed 4 bases and J 9 bases; nucleotides not matched to a gene: 5. CDR1 and CDR2 from the germline V gene are MNHEY and SVGAGI. CDR3 coding DNA: TGTGCCAGCAGTTTCGGGACAGGGGGAATTTCACCCCTCCACTTT. Translation gives CASSFGTGGISPLHF.

This rearrangement joins TRBV19 to TRBJ1-3, with D hard to call. The CDR3 has 18 residues. Looked up from germline, CDR1 is LNHDA and CDR2 is SQIVND (reference sequence). Deletions cut 2 bases from V and 0 bases from J, with 17 bases between. CDR3 sequence (DNA): TGTGCCAGTAGTATACCCCTATCCCGAGAAATCTCTGGAAACACCATATATTTT. Protein: CASSIPLSREISGNTIYF.

The V call is TRBV19, the J call TRBJ2-7; tentative D call: TRBD1 (5 bases). CDR3 size: 14 residues. Between the trimmed V and J ends, which lost 4 bases and 0 bases, there was a span of 10 bases. Germline V gene sequence: CDR1 LNHDA, CDR2 SQIVND (reference sequence). DNA of the CDR3: TGTGCCAGTAGTACCTCTAGGGGCTCCTACGAGCAGTACTTC. This encodes CASSTSRGSYEQYF.

V and J are TRBV10-3 and TRBJ2-7; 9 bases align to TRBD2. J gave up 6 bases and V 8 bases, and 5 bases lay outside the gene matches. Germline-derived CDR1 and CDR2 are ENHRY and SYGVKD. This CDR3 is built from 12 residues. In DNA form, the CDR3 reads TGTGCCATCGCGGGACTAGCAGGCGAGCAGTACTTC. Translating gives CAIAGLAGEQYF.

This chain connects TRBV27 to TRBJ2-5; D may be TRBD1 or TRBD2 (5 bases each). V lost 2 bases and J lost 3, with 13 bases in between. The CDR3 is 15 residues long. Germline CDR1 and CDR2: MNHEY and SMNVEV (reference sequence). CDR3 protein: CASSLLGRLEETQYF. The CDR3 DNA reads as TGTGCCAGCAGTTTACTGGGACGGCTAGAAGAGACCCAGTACTTC.

This clone was seen many times. This chain connects TRBV28 to TRBJ1-5; TRBD1 might be the D (5 bases). CDR1 is MDHEN, CDR2 SYDVKM, per germline. V gave up 5 bases and J gave up 5 bases, with 19 bases separating them. This CDR3 has 16 residues. The CDR3 coding sequence is TGTGCCAGCAGTCCCGGGGTAAGGGGCGCCGATCAGCCCCAGCATTTT. Protein: CASSPGVRGADQPQHF.

V gene TRBV6-5 combines with J gene TRBJ1-1, with D possibly being TRBD1 (5 bases). Trimming pared 6 bases from V and 2 bases from J, leaving 13 bases between. Germline lookup yields CDR1 MNHEY and CDR2 SVGAGI. The CDR3 length is 14 residues. The CDR3 loop reads CASSGTPANTEAFF. The CDR3 DNA sequence: TGTGCCAGCAGCGGGACGCCAGCTAACACTGAAGCTTTCTTT.

The V and J genes are TRBV2 and TRBJ1-2; perhaps TRBD1 as D (5 bases). Germline V gene data show CDR1 as SNHLY and CDR2 as FYNNEI. V was cut by 7 bases and J by 8 bases, with 20 bases left in between. The CDR3 contains 14 residues. The CDR3 DNA sequence: TGTGCCAGCAATATACGACCAGGGCCATGGGGCTACACCTTC. Its translation: CASNIRPGPWGYTF.